This TCR beta chain was captured in a study of cytomegalovirus exposure and HLA in healthy donors. Points from the study as a whole: Highly shared variants forming one cluster were likely a sequencing artifact. Immune exposure information comprised only CMV serostatus.

Points on this clone: The antigen remains undetermined.

PCR employed 60 Vbeta and 13 Jbeta primers. Generated by immunoSEQ multiplex PCR, the TCRdb table keeps only in-frame clones and is missing some. Of about 120,000 clones listed, 81% were seen once; the top ten hold 2% to 2.5%. The material sequenced was PBMCs. The TCR was taken from a woman between 40 and 50 years old in good health and CMV-seronegative.

The CDR3 loop reads CASSLAGGPRELFF. As DNA, the CDR3 is TGTGCCAGCAGCTTGGCGGGGGGGCCCCGGGAGCTGTTTTTT. V and J are TRBV5-4 and TRBJ2-2, with 8 bases aligning to TRBD2. Germline lookup yields CDR1 SGHNT and CDR2 YYREEE (reference sequence). Losses at the gene ends were 0 bases for V and 9 bases for J; bases not matched to a gene: 4. The CDR3 sequence is 14 residues long.